This T cell receptor (beta chain) came from a study of somatic mutations in cytotoxic T cells in rheumatoid arthritis. Whole-study context: Blood from the patient (around 27 ml EDTA) was drawn right after diagnosis, pretreatment. Flow sorting at nearly 100% purity was applied to some V beta antibody-stained T-cell populations, which included V beta1+ cells sequenced for TCRB.

Profiled with immunoSEQ multiplex PCR; TCRdb holds only in-frame clones, not every one. The sample has under 15,000 clones, about 77% seen once; the top ten hold 20% to 25%. Sequencing used CD8+ T cells sorted from blood. This clonotype was obtained from an adult with rheumatoid arthritis.

CDR3 protein: CASSTSDQNYEQYF. The CDR3 DNA reads as TGTGCCAGCAGCACTTCGGACCAGAACTACGAGCAGTACTTC. This chain uses TRBV11-2 with TRBJ2-7, with D unresolved. Trimming removed 5 bases at V and 3 bases at J, with 14 bases between. From germline, CDR1 is SGHAT and CDR2 FQNNGV. This CDR3 spans 14 amino acids.